The source of this T cell receptor (beta chain) is a study of blood T cells in healthy people across ages. The authors ran a second PCR of 7 to 11 cycles using a sample-barcoded 5' primer and a J-beta primer mix. Every cDNA molecule bore a tag from a template-switch adaptor containing 12 random nucleotides. Per-sample output comprised a minimum of 2.5 million paired-end reads containing CDR3. TCRdb analysed the 5' RACE reads with MiXCR anew, one entry per CDR3 protein. Found here are about 1,400,000 distinct CDR3 sequences, 40% to 50% of them singletons; the top ten hold approximately 7.9%. V dropped 7 bases and J dropped 2 bases, with 15 bases sitting between them. The CDR3 consists of 14 residues. Per germline, CDR1 LGHDT and CDR2 YNNKEL (reference sequence).

The sample comprised blood. This TCR was recovered from a woman aged 18-29 years in good health. The chain carries TRBV3-1 and TRBJ2-7, with D possibly matching TRBD1 (6 bases). As DNA, the CDR3 is TGTGCCAGCACCCACGGGGACACCACCTACGAGCAGTACTTC. Translating gives CASTHGDTTYEQYF.